The 19 T cell receptor beta chains given below trace back to one sample, sequenced in a study of blood T cells in healthy people across ages (dated by TCRdb to between 2015 and 2016). Libraries were constructed by 5' RACE. Instrument used: Illumina HiSeq 2500. The second PCR ran for roughly 7 to 11 cycles and used a J-beta primer mix along with a sample-barcoded 5' primer. In TCRdb, the public reads were trimmed at Q25 with fastp and aligned with MiXCR, with productive beta chains retained. Each entry merges the rows of one CDR3 protein and shows their most common DNA and genes. The sample table lists about 1.4 million distinct CDR3 sequences, approximately 63% of them with a count of one. The ten largest clones capture 5.5% to 8% of the sample. Input material: blood. The receptors here all came from a man between 18 and 29 years old in good health.

A word on this clonotype: Germline and junction disagree at one end, which may indicate a read error. The V gene is TRBV20-1, the J gene TRBJ2-3; 7 bases match TRBD2. The CDR3 has 16 amino acids. Germline-derived CDR1 and CDR2 are DFQATT and SNEGSKA (reference sequence). Here the CDR3 reads CSASHPSGVGSDAQYF. The CDR3 region has the DNA TGCAGTGCTAGCCATCCGAGCGGGGTGGGCTCAGATGCGCAGTATTTT.

This clonotype has just a few counts. This chain uses TRBV7-8 with TRBJ2-3; no definite D call. Germline V gene data show CDR1 as SGHVS and CDR2 as FQNEAQ. This CDR3 is built from 17 residues. With 1 base removed from V and 0 bases from J, the gap between germline ends came to 14 bases. The CDR3 loop is CASSLGGGRISTDTQYF. CDR3 coding DNA: TGTGCCAGCAGCTTAGGAGGTGGACGGATAAGCACAGATACGCAGTATTTT.

The chain is built from TRBV12-3 or TRBV12-4 and TRBJ2-7; 7 bases are a match to TRBD2. V shed 4 bases, J shed 0 bases, and the junction held 9 bases outside the gene matches. The CDR3 length is 16 residues. The CDR3 DNA sequence: TGTGCCAGCAGTTCGTCGGCGGGAGTTCACTCCTACGAGCAGTACTTC. It yields the protein CASSSSAGVHSYEQYF.

This clonotype showed up just a few times. The chain couples TRBV29-1 to TRBJ2-5; possibly TRBD1 for D (5 bases). The germline gives CDR1 SQVTM, CDR2 ANQGSEA. V was trimmed by 4 bases and J by 4 bases, leaving 16 bases between them. CDR3 length: 14 residues. DNA for the CDR3: TGCAGCGTTGCGAGGCGGCAGGGCGGAGAGACCCAGTACTTC. This codes for CSVARRQGGETQYF.

The V call is TRBV7-9, the J call TRBJ1-5; D remains ambiguous. CDR3 length: 16 residues. In germline, CDR1 is SEHNR, CDR2 FQNEAQ (reference sequence). V was shortened by 1 base and J by 2 bases, with 12 bases between the two germline ends. The CDR3 DNA reads as TGTGCCAGCAGCTTAGTGTCTGGGTTCGGCAATCAGCCCCAGCATTTT. Translating it yields CASSLVSGFGNQPQHF.

This rearrangement joins TRBV4-3 to TRBJ2-7; the match to TRBD1 covers 7 bases. CDR3 length: 18 amino acids. CDR1 is LGHNA and CDR2 is YSLEER in the germline V gene. J lost 0 bases, V lost 0 bases, and 11 bases had no gene match. The CDR3: CASSQDPPGQIFSYEQYF. DNA for the CDR3: TGCGCCAGCAGCCAAGATCCCCCGGGACAGATCTTCTCCTACGAGCAGTACTTC.

This clonotype occurred a few times. The chain joins TRBV29-1 to TRBJ1-2; D is unclear. V was pared by 6 bases and J by 7 bases, with 15 bases between. This CDR3 comprises 12 residues. CDR1 and CDR2 from the germline V gene are SQVTM and ANQGSEA. The CDR3 loop reads CSVAQLATGYTF. In nucleotides, the CDR3 is TGCAGCGTCGCACAGCTGGCCACTGGCTACACCTTC.

The gene calls are TRBV12-3 or TRBV12-4 and TRBJ2-3; tentatively, D is TRBD1 or TRBD2 (5 bases each). The CDR3 contains 19 residues. The V and J ends lost 1 base and 4 bases respectively, with 24 bases between them. The CDR3 DNA reads as TGTGCCAGCAGTTTAGATCCTAAAGTGGGGACCCACCTCGCAGATACGCAGTATTTT. It yields the protein CASSLDPKVGTHLADTQYF.

The V gene is TRBV9, the J gene TRBJ2-1; D gene unclear. In germline, CDR1 is SGDLS, CDR2 YYNGEE. The CDR3 runs to 13 residues. V lost 3 bases and J lost 2, with 6 bases in between. CDR3: CASSDRPYNEQFF. The CDR3 DNA sequence: TGTGCCAGCAGCGACCGCCCCTACAATGAGCAGTTCTTC.

J is TRBJ2-7 and V is TRBV3-1, with TRBD2 matching 12 bases. The assigned J gene may be wrong: the sequence end matches TRBJ2-5 better. This CDR3 contains 16 residues. Germline V gives CDR1 LGHDT, CDR2 YNNKEL (reference sequence). In nucleotides, the CDR3 is TGTGCCAGCAGCCAGACACTAGCGGGGGGTTTTGAGACCCAGTACTTC. The encoded protein is CASSQTLAGGFETQYF.

The chain links TRBV7-9 to TRBJ2-7; TRBD1 agrees at 7 bases. V lost 0 bases and J lost 7; bases outside the gene matches: 15. Per the germline V gene, CDR1 is SEHNR and CDR2 is FQNEAQ (reference sequence). This CDR3 region has 17 residues. CDR3 loop: CASSLAGRMDRPNEQYF. The CDR3 DNA follows: TGTGCCAGCAGCTTAGCGGGCAGAATGGACAGGCCGAATGAGCAGTACTTC.

This chain uses TRBV20-1 with TRBJ2-1, with D uncertain. The better agreement between TRBJ2-7 and the DNA end casts doubt on the J call. CDR1 is DFQATT, CDR2 SNEGSKA, per germline (reference sequence). There are 13 residues in the CDR3. The CDR3 bases are TGCAGTCCAATAGTCGCCTCTTTCAATGAGCAGTACTTC. Translated: CSPIVASFNEQYF.

The CDR3 region is CASSHGSSLAQPQHF. CDR3 DNA sequence: TGTGCCAGCAGCCACGGGTCATCCCTGGCTCAGCCCCAGCATTTT. V gene TRBV7-8 combines with J gene TRBJ1-5; D is unresolved. The CDR3 consists of 15 residues. Trimming stripped 5 bases from V and 6 bases from J, with 17 bases between. Looked up from germline, CDR1 is SGHVS and CDR2 is FQNEAQ.

The chain joins TRBV6-5 to TRBJ2-5; 13 positions agree with TRBD2. After removal of 2 bases from V and 5 bases from J, the junction contained 2 bases not matched to a gene. Germline CDR1 reads MNHEY; CDR2 reads SVGAGI. The CDR3 runs to 15 residues. Written as DNA, the CDR3 is TGTGCCAGCAGTTACAGGACTAGCGGGGGCGAGACCCAGTACTTC. Amino acids: CASSYRTSGGETQYF.

The chain couples TRBV20-1 to TRBJ2-5, with a weak D call TRBD1 (7 bases). V lost 2 bases to trimming and J lost 0 bases, with 13 bases between them. Germline CDR1 is DFQATT and CDR2 is SNEGSKA (reference sequence). The CDR3 sequence is 15 residues long. The CDR3 region is CSARSPGGYQETQYF. CDR3 DNA sequence: TGCAGTGCTAGATCTCCAGGGGGGTACCAAGAGACCCAGTACTTC.

CDR3 nucleotide sequence: TGCGCCAGCAGCCGAGACATTGAGCAGTTCTTC. Amino acid sequence: CASSRDIEQFF. This chain links TRBV5-1 with TRBJ2-1, with D uncertain. V was clipped by 4 bases and J by 9 bases, with 8 bases between them. Germline values: CDR1 SGHRS, CDR2 YFSETQ. The CDR3 contains 11 residues. The entire variable domain, with the rest obtained from reference TRBV5-1 and TRBJ2-1, is as follows: KAGVTQTPRYLIKTRGQQVTLSCSPISGHRSVSWYQQTPGQGLQFLFEYFSETQRNKGNFPGRFSGRQFSNSRSEMNVSTLELGDSALYLCASSRDIEQFFGPGTRLTVL.

The chain carries TRBV20-1 and TRBJ2-1, with a tentative D call TRBD1 (6 bases). Germline V gene data show CDR1 as DFQATT and CDR2 as SNEGSKA (reference sequence). The CDR3 consists of 14 residues. With 3 bases removed from V and 9 bases from J, the gap between germline ends came to 18 bases. The CDR3 sequence is CSASHQTGIAEQFF. The CDR3 region has the DNA TGCAGTGCTAGTCACCAGACAGGAATCGCTGAGCAGTTCTTC.

This clonotype has just a few counts. The chain links TRBV5-5 to TRBJ1-2; D unclear. CDR1 and CDR2 from the germline V gene are SGHKS and YYEKEE (reference sequence). The V gene lost 0 bases and the J gene lost 4 bases, with 13 bases spanning the gap. This CDR3 is built from 15 residues. In DNA, the CDR3 is TGTGCCAGCAGCTTGGGGCAGGTAACCGCCTATGGCTACACCTTC. It yields the protein CASSLGQVTAYGYTF.

The chain employs TRBV4-2 and TRBJ1-1; D is unclear. V gave up 4 bases and J gave up 4 bases, with 13 bases separating them. Germline V gene lookup returns CDR1 LGHNA and CDR2 YNFKEQ. The CDR3 contains 14 residues. CDR3 sequence: CASSRTSRGTEAFF. CDR3 nucleotides: TGTGCCAGCAGCCGAACTTCTCGGGGCACTGAAGCTTTCTTT.